This T cell receptor beta chain was profiled in a study of blood T cells in healthy people across ages. Through a sample-barcoded 5' primer and a J-beta primer mix, a second PCR was run for roughly 6 to 11 cycles. TCRdb used MiXCR to reprocess the 5' RACE reads, holding one entry per CDR3 protein. Counted here are 1.8 million or so distinct CDR3 sequences, roughly two fifths occurring once; the ten biggest clones make up more than 20%. The CDR3 is made up of 16 amino acids. Between the trimmed V and J ends, which lost 0 bases and 6 bases, there was a span of 14 bases. Germline values: CDR1 MGHRA, CDR2 YSYEKL. A few counts support this clonotype.

This chain uses TRBV4-1 with TRBJ2-2; D is undetermined. The sample taken for sequencing was blood. This receptor was taken from a human donor in good health. The CDR3 here is CASSQDGLPLAGELFF. The CDR3 DNA reads TGCGCCAGCAGCCAAGATGGGCTACCCTTGGCCGGGGAGCTGTTTTTT.